Listed below are T cell receptor beta chains from one sample, sequenced in a study of blood T cells in healthy people across ages. TCRdb processed the 5' RACE reads anew with MiXCR; each CDR3 protein has one entry. The table includes under 2,000,000 distinct CDR3 sequences, about 50% detected once. The sequencing sample was made of blood. Receptors were obtained from a woman between 35 and 50 years old in good health. CDR3s leave out the opening cysteine and the closing phenylalanine or tryptophan. Fields, in order: CDR3 protein, V gene, J gene.

ASNWIRGYEQY	TRBV6-2/TRBV6-3	TRBJ2-7
ASSLMPGEETQY	TRBV12-3/TRBV12-4	TRBJ2-5
ASSQGTDGAYEQY	TRBV4-3	TRBJ2-7
ASRWGYNEQF	TRBV6-2/TRBV6-3	TRBJ2-1
ASWSTGNYGYT	TRBV6-2/TRBV6-3	TRBJ1-2
ASSETSSSYEQY	TRBV6-1	-
ASSPGTGGASTDTQY	TRBV7-2	TRBJ2-3
ASSQGLAPVAQY	TRBV4-1	TRBJ2-3
AISGRGQGADADTQY	TRBV10-3	TRBJ2-3
ASSQYRYQETQY	TRBV4-2	TRBJ2-5
SANDRGESQPQH	TRBV20-1	TRBJ1-5
ASSLLPVVNTEAF	TRBV5-1	TRBJ1-1
ASSQDLQIAKNIQY	TRBV3-1	TRBJ2-4
ASSHTGGSIDNEQF	TRBV4-2	TRBJ2-1
SVGRGRETQY	TRBV29-1	TRBJ2-5
ASSEEGGRGYEQY	TRBV6-1	TRBJ2-7
ASNLRRGETQY	TRBV27	TRBJ2-5
SARQRTQPDTQY	TRBV20-1	TRBJ2-3
ASSRGLGTNPYQETQY	TRBV6-2/TRBV6-3	TRBJ2-5
ASSFLPQIFNYGYT	TRBV28	TRBJ1-2
ACSLQGSYGYT	TRBV27	TRBJ1-2
SVADVLETQY	TRBV29-1	TRBJ2-5
ASSLGGGAGELF	TRBV7-9	TRBJ2-2
ASRRGDSQPQH	TRBV2	TRBJ1-5
ASSVGVGGSYNEQF	TRBV5-1	TRBJ2-1
ASSVEGGARETQY	TRBV9	TRBJ2-5
ASSTGQRNTGELF	TRBV5-1	TRBJ2-2
ASSDRARDRFVNTQY	TRBV3-1	TRBJ2-3
SARNRESVNEQF	TRBV20-1	TRBJ2-1
ASSLAAGVYETQY	TRBV7-3	TRBJ2-5
ASVRAPWDIQY	TRBV6-2/TRBV6-3	TRBJ2-4
SAWWGETQY	TRBV20-1	TRBJ2-5
ATSRGDRPSYEQY	TRBV15	TRBJ2-7
ASRRSGQTNYGYT	TRBV6-2/TRBV6-3	TRBJ1-2
SAIWTGEGVIQY	TRBV20-1	TRBJ2-4
SVGQGHGYT	TRBV29-1	TRBJ1-2
ASSTMHYEQY	TRBV6-6	TRBJ2-7
ASSQDAAPGETQY	TRBV4-3	TRBJ2-5
ASSPGLAGPQSTDTQY	TRBV7-2	TRBJ2-3
ASSFRWTGQETQY	TRBV28	TRBJ2-5
ASRDDTWLHEQY	TRBV7-9	TRBJ2-7
SVEVASGPMGTQY	TRBV29-1	TRBJ2-5
GARSLSGDEQF	TRBV20-1	TRBJ2-1
SVDTYLAGPTDTQY	TRBV29-1	TRBJ2-3
ASSLGSRGQGTQY	TRBV7-2	TRBJ2-5
ASSLIAGGPLYEQY	TRBV28	TRBJ2-7
ASSLTTSATDTQY	TRBV7-8	TRBJ2-3
SARPPFRGRNQPQH	TRBV20-1	TRBJ1-5
ASSYGTSGGAYEQF	TRBV6-2/TRBV6-3	TRBJ2-1
SARELETQY	TRBV20-1	TRBJ2-5
ASNRATNTEAF	TRBV6-2/TRBV6-3	TRBJ1-1
ASRGQGGNEQF	TRBV7-2	TRBJ2-1
ASGIQLGDEQY	TRBV27	TRBJ2-7
ASSPPGGANPYEQY	TRBV28	-
VSSQLGGVGLNEQF	TRBV3-1	TRBJ2-1
ASSRDSFVNQPQH	TRBV4-1	TRBJ1-5
ASHKGGGYNEQF	TRBV12-3/TRBV12-4	TRBJ2-1
ASSMMAGGTYNEQF	TRBV19	TRBJ2-1
ASSLTRDSGPNYNEQF	TRBV7-2	TRBJ2-1